This TCR beta chain was identified during a study of blood T cell repertoires in COVID-19. Study-level background: Sources were T cells, B-cell-depleted T cells, or PBMCs; the material itself was cDNA or gDNA.

Individuals aged roughly 18 to 95 years were recruited from some 26 US areas. TCRdb's table, derived via immunoSEQ multiplex PCR, lists solely in-frame clones and lacks some. The sample shows about 370,000 clones, roughly nine tenths of them seen only once. Trimming shortened V by 5 bases and J by 2 bases, and 12 bases separated the two germline ends. This CDR3 contains 14 residues. Germline V gene data show CDR1 as MNHEY and CDR2 as SMNVEV (reference sequence). The sample was PBMCs or T cells enriched from blood (not recorded which). The chain links TRBV27 to TRBJ1-2, with D perhaps matching TRBD1 (6 bases). This receptor was identified in a woman between 40 and 55 years old who had been exposed to COVID-19. The CDR3 sequence is CASSALGQNYGYTF. The CDR3 region has the DNA TGTGCCAGCAGTGCATTAGGACAGAACTATGGCTACACCTTC.